This T cell receptor (beta chain) stems from a study of cytomegalovirus exposure and HLA in healthy donors. General study points: The authors reported that TCR beta sequences could predict HLA-A and HLA-B alleles. These predictions were accurate for most subjects in the first cohort. A few chains tied to CMV proved CMV antigen-specific in vitro.

These donors, healthy bone marrow donors, were studied. Concerning this clone: Its antigen is not identified.

The PCR ran on 60 Vbeta and 13 Jbeta primers. Clones were sequenced by immunoSEQ multiplex PCR, and TCRdb holds only the in-frame ones, with some missing. The top ten clones hold roughly 7.7% of a sample with 130,000 or so clones, roughly four fifths of them seen once. Sequencing input: PBMCs. The clonotype originates from a woman aged 45 to 65 in good health and CMV-seropositive.

CDR3 protein: CASSQDEGGGRYEQYF. DNA of the CDR3: TGCGCCAGCAGCCAAGATGAAGGGGGGGGCAGGTACGAGCAGTACTTC. The chain combines TRBV4-3 with TRBJ2-7; TRBD2 is a possible D gene (7 bases). CDR1 and CDR2 from the germline V gene are LGHNA and YSLEER. Trimming cost V 0 bases and J 4 bases, with 16 bases left between them. The CDR3 is 16 residues long.